This T cell receptor beta chain originates from a study of cytomegalovirus exposure and HLA in healthy donors (dated 2017 in TCRdb). Concerning the study at large: The 500 to 800 repertoires of the first cohort and the 95 to 150 validation repertoires were produced on the same platform, according to a later analysis. The study aimed to test whether cataloging public T cell receptors could reveal signatures of past pathogen exposure. Along with the approximately 700-subject first cohort, a separate validation cohort of over a hundred different subjects was used. The study combined high-throughput TCR immunosequencing, statistical association of individual TCRs with disease status, and machine learning to predict cytomegalovirus infection status.

What the study reported, not specific to this receptor: In a later analysis, TCRs clustered in the first cohort were found to also tend to co-occur in the roughly 120 validation repertoires, with 94% of cluster scores above 0. The authors suggested that the approach could potentially be generalized to other disease states and immunological phenotypes. The validation cohort had no HLA typing available for a later analysis, so co-occurrence within that cohort was assessed over all 120 repertoires. In vitro tests confirmed that a few of the cytomegalovirus-associated TCR beta chains recognize cytomegalovirus antigens. In the study, approximately 150 TCR beta chains were listed as associated with cytomegalovirus. The classifier was reported to diagnose cytomegalovirus status with high specificity and sensitivity in both the original and validation cohorts. While some public TCRs were present in many individuals, most TCR sequences turned up only very rarely across donors.

The library was produced with the immunoSEQ multiplex PCR assay. As for how the authors treated the data: A statistical classification framework was built to diagnose cytomegalovirus status from the catalog of TCR beta chain sequences. This is the immuneACCESS table as TCRdb keeps it, with only in-frame sequences that have V and J called. A part of the clones is gone; compared with another copy, unresolved V genes explain less than half, and the rest is unexplained. That table is the source of V, J and clone size, and D and trimming were worked out from the DNA. The sample data list approximately 270,000 clones, and around 87% of these were observed just once. Clones ranked in the top ten supply under 0.4% of the sample. Separate from the approximately 670-subject first cohort, the validation cohort of about 110 subjects was the group to which the donors belonged. Worth noting for this clone: Its antigen specificity is not known. The sample holds no much larger clone one base away, and base qualities are not on file.

This clonotype was sampled from a woman aged 18-29 years in good health and CMV-seronegative. Sequencing was performed on PBMCs.

The DNA is as follows: TGCGCCAGCAGCTTGGACGGCGGGGGGGAAGAGACCCAGTACTTC. Translated, it reads CASSLDGGGEETQYF. The receptor chain draws on TRBV5-1 and TRBJ2-5, and 9 bases in between align with TRBD2. The CDR3 runs 15 amino acids, cysteine and phenylalanine included. Here the CDR3 DNA is all that survives: 45 bases in frame from base 1. In the germline V gene, CDR1 corresponds to SGHRS and CDR2 to YFSETQ. At the junction V is shortened by 0 bases and J by 3 bases; bases outside the gene matches: 3.